The next 13 T cell receptor beta chains were all read from a single sample in a study of T-cell reconstitution after alpha-beta-depleted transplantation in children. Molecular barcoding with unique molecular identifiers was used for the TCRbeta library. A single record per CDR3 protein comes from TCRdb applying MiXCR to the PCR reads. The sample records 800,000 to 1,000,000 distinct CDR3 sequences, roughly 31% being singletons. Sequencing used PBMCs, mostly from graft donor cells, obtained 360 days after TCRalphabeta/CD19-depleted stem cell transplant. Receptor source: a boy younger than two who had a stem cell transplant for SCID, so the T cells may come from the graft donor.

This chain connects TRBV12-3 or TRBV12-4 to TRBJ2-2; tentatively, D is TRBD1 (5 bases). The V end lost 5 bases, the J end lost 4 bases, and 20 bases lay between the germline ends. The CDR3 sequence is 17 residues long. CDR3 amino acids: CASSQRAGLRGTGELFF. In DNA form, the CDR3 reads TGTGCCAGCAGTCAACGGGCAGGGCTTAGGGGCACCGGGGAGCTGTTTTTT.

This clonotype was recorded a few times. The chain combines TRBV20-1 with TRBJ2-3; 8 bases match TRBD1. This CDR3 region has 16 residues. Trimming at V came to 1 base and at J to 2 bases, leaving 8 bases not matched to a gene. CDR1 DFQATT and CDR2 SNEGSKA come from the germline V gene (reference sequence). The CDR3 DNA follows: TGCAGTGCTAGAGGTATGGACAGGGCGGTCACAGATACGCAGTATTTT. Translated, it gives CSARGMDRAVTDTQYF.

The rearrangement uses TRBV29-1 and TRBJ2-2, with 10 bases identical to TRBD2. The V gene's germline CDR1 is SQVTM and CDR2 ANQGSEA. This CDR3 region has 14 residues. With 5 bases clipped from V and 4 bases from J, the junction kept 4 bases outside the gene matches. The CDR3 spells CSVSSGGITGELFF. The CDR3 DNA reads as TGCAGCGTTTCTAGCGGGGGAATCACCGGGGAGCTGTTTTTT.

The rearrangement uses TRBV20-1 and TRBJ2-7; 10 positions match TRBD2. V lost 5 bases to trimming and J lost 0 bases; unmatched junction nucleotides: 7. From germline, CDR1 is DFQATT and CDR2 SNEGSKA (reference sequence). This CDR3 contains 15 residues. CDR3: CSASLSGGNSYEQYF. The CDR3 nucleotides are TGCAGTGCTTCACTTAGCGGGGGGAACTCCTACGAGCAGTACTTC.

This clonotype was seen a handful of times. The CDR3, as DNA: TGCAGCGTACCGTCCTTGGGCCCCCAGTACTTC. This codes for CSVPSLGPQYF. This chain links TRBV29-1 with TRBJ2-5; D gene unclear. The CDR3 spans 11 residues. V shed 6 bases and J shed 9 bases, with 14 bases lying between them. Germline lookup yields CDR1 SQVTM and CDR2 ANQGSEA. The full variable domain, rest sourced from reference TRBV29-1 and TRBJ2-5, is SAVISQKPSRDICQRGTSLTIQCQVDSQVTMMFWYRQQPGQSLTLIATANQGSEATYESGFVIDKFPISRPNLTFSTLTVSNMSPEDSSIYLCSVPSLGPQYFGPGTRLLVL.

This chain connects TRBV6-5 to TRBJ2-4; tentative D call: TRBD2 (6 bases). Germline CDR1 and CDR2: MNHEY and SVGAGI. The CDR3 covers 17 residues. V was trimmed by 2 bases and J by 0 bases, leaving 14 bases between them. Here the CDR3 DNA reads TGTGCCAGCAGTTACCCGGGACTTGCGTTAGCCAAAAACATTCAGTACTTC. It is translated as CASSYPGLALAKNIQYF.

V and J are TRBV12-3 or TRBV12-4 and TRBJ2-7, with D perhaps matching TRBD1 (7 bases). The length of the CDR3 is 15 residues. With 6 bases removed from V and 0 bases from J, the gap between germline ends came to 15 bases. The CDR3 region has the DNA TGTGCCAGCAGCCCCAGGGGGGTAAACTCCTACGAGCAGTACTTC. It is translated as CASSPRGVNSYEQYF.

This chain joins TRBV7-9 and TRBJ2-1, with 13 bases that match TRBD2. CDR1 and CDR2 (germline): SEHNR, FQNEAQ (reference sequence). The length of the CDR3 is 16 residues. With 5 bases clipped from V and 4 bases from J, the junction kept 5 bases outside the gene matches. The CDR3 spells CASSGTSGVVYNEQFF. In DNA form, the CDR3 reads TGTGCCAGCAGCGGGACTAGCGGGGTGGTATACAATGAGCAGTTCTTC.

This clonotype was detected only a few times. The CDR3 here is CASSEYRGNEQFF. The CDR3 DNA reads TGTGCCAGCAGTGAATATAGGGGCAATGAGCAGTTCTTC. J is TRBJ2-1 and V is TRBV25-1; D is possibly TRBD1 (5 bases). This CDR3 is 13 amino acids long. Germline CDR1 and CDR2: MGHDK and SYGVNS. V was clipped by 0 bases and J by 6 bases, with 6 bases between them.

This chain links TRBV4-1 with TRBJ1-1; D perhaps matches TRBD1 (6 bases). CDR1 is MGHRA and CDR2 is YSYEKL in the germline V gene. CDR3 length: 11 residues. The V gene lost 8 bases and the J gene lost 10 bases, with 14 bases spanning the gap. DNA of the CDR3: TGCGCCAGCTCCGAGGGGGGGGGAGCTTTCTTT. Its translation is CASSEGGGAFF.

This clonotype was seen more than once but under ten times. The V gene is TRBV7-8, the J gene TRBJ2-1; 7 bases align to TRBD1. The junction had 6 bases not matched to a gene; V was cut back by 5 bases and J by 5 bases. Germline V CDR1 and CDR2: SGHVS, FQNEAQ. This CDR3 region has 14 residues. The CDR3 region has the DNA TGTGCCAGCAGCCCAGAGACAGGGAACAATGAGCAGTTCTTC. It codes for CASSPETGNNEQFF.

This clonotype was counted a few times. Compared with germline, one end of the junction differs, possibly owing to a read error. J is TRBJ2-7 and V is TRBV5-1; 8 bases map to TRBD2. The CDR3 totals 16 residues. Germline CDR1 is SGHRS and CDR2 is YFSETQ. CDR3 protein: CASSSYQRGLNYEQYF. The CDR3 coding sequence is TGCGCCAGCAGCTCATATCAGCGGGGGCTGAACTACGAGCAGTATTTC.

The chain joins TRBV4-1 to TRBJ1-2, with D unclear. Germline CDR1 and CDR2: MGHRA and YSYEKL. This CDR3 spans 13 amino acids. Trimming took 2 bases from V and 3 from J, leaving 7 bases between them. The CDR3 sequence is CASSQLEDYGYTF. CDR3 nucleotide sequence: TGCGCCAGCAGCCAACTGGAGGACTATGGCTACACCTTC.